Following are 3 T cell receptor beta chains from one sample sequenced in a study of T cells expressing NK-cell markers. TCRdb reprocessed the 5' RACE reads, with one entry per CDR3 protein and no DNA. Its clone listing holds some 440,000 distinct CDR3 sequences. Sequencing was performed on blood T cells: a sorted CD56 or NKG2C T cell subset, CD4+ or CD8+ T cells, or bulk PBMC T cells (not recorded which). These receptors were obtained from a woman in her forties or fifties in good health.

The chain joins TRBV11-2 to TRBJ2-1; TCRdb picks TRBD1, but there is no DNA to check that call. CDR3 length equals 16 residues. Germline assignment: CDR1 SGHAT and CDR2 FQNNGV. The CDR3 protein is CASSLVRGQGGGGAFF.

The chain is built from TRBV20-1 and TRBJ1-3. CDR1 is DFQATT and CDR2 is SNEGSKA in the germline V gene (reference sequence). The CDR3 extends over 16 amino acids. The CDR3 reads CSARERGLGGGNTIYF.

The V and J genes are TRBV11-2 and TRBJ1-2. CDR3 length: 12 amino acids. CDR1 SGHAT and CDR2 FQNNGV come from the germline V gene. The CDR3 sequence is CASSGRTYGYTF. The variable domain in full, completed from reference TRBV11-2 and TRBJ1-2, reads EAGVAQSPRYKIIEKRQSVAFWCNPISGHATLYWYQQILGQGPKLLIQFQNNGVVDDSQLPKDRFSAERLKGVDSTLKIQPAKLEDSAVYLCASSGRTYGYTFGSGTRLTVV.